Shown below are 4 T cell receptor beta chains from a single sample sequenced in a study of regulatory T cells in long-lasting Graves disease. iRepertoire HTBI primers and Arm-PCR of CDR3 regions built TCR beta libraries. TCRdb redid the calling of the multiplex PCR reads with MiXCR, one entry per CDR3 protein. The table includes more than 650,000 distinct CDR3 sequences, roughly 30% detected once. The time point here: persistent/refractory GD, antithyroid drugs over 5 years with positive TRAb. PBMC-extracted RNA yielded the TCR library. The starting material was peripheral blood mononuclear cells (PBMCs), obtained when the disease was refractory, from a patient treated with antithyroid drugs. Receptors originate from a female donor with Graves disease.

The rearrangement joins TRBV7-3 to TRBJ1-2; tentative D call: TRBD1 (5 bases). Germline lookup yields CDR1 SGHTA and CDR2 FQGTGA. The CDR3 loop spans 13 amino acids. V dropped 5 bases and J dropped 8 bases, with 15 bases sitting between them. The CDR3 spells CASSMTAPGGYTF. The CDR3 nucleotides read TGTGCCAGCAGCATGACAGCGCCCGGAGGCTACACCTTC.

The chain recombines TRBV20-1 with TRBJ2-7, with D unclear. Germline V gene data show CDR1 as DFQATT and CDR2 as SNEGSKA (reference sequence). This CDR3 spans 16 amino acids. The V end lost 0 bases, the J end lost 3 bases, and 18 bases lay between the germline ends. This CDR3 is CSARDLSADDLYEQYF. DNA of the CDR3: TGCAGTGCTAGAGATTTATCTGCCGACGACCTCTACGAGCAGTACTTC.

The CDR3 protein is CASSPGAGPEEQYF. DNA of the CDR3: TGTGCCAGCTCACCAGGGGCAGGGCCAGAGGAGCAGTACTTC. This chain joins TRBV18 and TRBJ2-7; D is perhaps TRBD1 (5 bases). The ends were cut back, 2 bases at V and 7 bases at J, with 15 bases in the middle. Germline CDR1 is KGHSH and CDR2 is LQKENI. This CDR3 comprises 14 residues.

DNA for the CDR3: TGTGCCAACCAGCGGTACCCCTCCTACGAGCAGTACTTC. Translation gives CANQRYPSYEQYF. V is TRBV2 and J is TRBJ2-7; tentatively, D is TRBD2 (5 bases). The CDR3 is made up of 13 amino acids. Between the trimmed V and J ends, which lost 10 bases and 0 bases, there was a span of 13 bases. Germline V CDR1 and CDR2: SNHLY, FYNNEI.